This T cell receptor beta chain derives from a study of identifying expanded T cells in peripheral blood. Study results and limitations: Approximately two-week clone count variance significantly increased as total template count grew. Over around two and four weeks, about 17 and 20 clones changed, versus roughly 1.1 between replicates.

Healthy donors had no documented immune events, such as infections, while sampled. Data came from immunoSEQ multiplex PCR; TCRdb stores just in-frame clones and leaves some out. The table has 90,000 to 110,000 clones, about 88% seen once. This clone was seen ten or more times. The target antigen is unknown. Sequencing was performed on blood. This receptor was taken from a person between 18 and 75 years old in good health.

The CDR3 loop reads CASSFNRAYNSPLHF. CDR3 DNA sequence: TGCGCCAGCAGCTTTAATAGGGCCTATAATTCACCCCTCCACTTT. J is TRBJ1-6 and V is TRBV5-1; D ambiguous. Trimming stripped 2 bases from V and 2 bases from J, with 8 bases between. The CDR3 extends over 15 amino acids. The germline CDR1 and CDR2 sequences are SGHRS and YFSETQ.